Listed here are 9 T cell receptor beta chains from one sample, sequenced in a study of CD8 T cells in Susac syndrome. Random hexamers served to reverse transcribe roughly 0.45 to 1 ug RNA. MiXCR, applied by TCRdb to the immunoSEQ multiplex PCR reads, yields one record per CDR3 protein. Among 150,000 to 200,000 distinct CDR3 sequences listed, around 94% were seen once. The sample was CD4+ T cells from PBMCs. The receptors come from a human donor with Susac syndrome.

The chain recombines TRBV21-1 with TRBJ1-2; the table's D call TRBD1 went unverified against the DNA. TRBV21-1 is tagged as a pseudogene. The CDR3 consists of 13 residues. Here the CDR3 DNA reads TGTGCCAGCAGGGGACAGGGTAACTATGGCTACACCTTC. Residues: CASRGQGNYGYTF.

The CDR3 protein is CASSQDGINTGELFF. DNA of the CDR3: TGTGCCAGCAGTCAGGACGGGATAAACACCGGGGAGCTGTTTTTT. V usage is TRBV12-3 or TRBV12-4 and J usage is TRBJ2-2, with D tentatively TRBD2 (5 bases). The germline V and J ends were trimmed by 5 bases and 2 bases, with 12 bases remaining between them. This CDR3 region has 15 residues.

V and J are TRBV20-1 and TRBJ2-2; D remains unclear. This CDR3 is 15 amino acids long. Trimming removed 6 bases from V and 0 bases from J, with 14 bases in between. Germline V gives CDR1 DFQATT, CDR2 SNEGSKA (reference sequence). CDR3 residues: CSASDSIANTGELFF. Written as DNA, the CDR3 is TGCAGTGCCTCAGACTCCATAGCGAACACCGGGGAGCTGTTTTTT.

The chain uses TRBV30 and TRBJ2-5; 10 bases agree with TRBD1. Germline V gene lookup returns CDR1 GTSNPN and CDR2 SVGIG (reference sequence). CDR3 length equals 12 residues. With V trimmed by 5 bases and J by 5 bases, 2 bases remained unmatched. CDR3 in DNA: TGTGCCTGGGGGGGACAGGGGGAGACCCAGTACTTC. It encodes CAWGGQGETQYF.

The chain links TRBV5-1 to TRBJ2-5; D might be TRBD2 (6 bases). The ends were cut back, 6 bases at V and 1 base at J, with 13 bases in the middle. CDR3 size: 14 residues. Germline V gene sequence: CDR1 SGHRS, CDR2 YFSETQ. CDR3 sequence reads: CASTRLDPQETQYF. CDR3 in DNA: TGCGCCAGCACCCGACTAGATCCCCAAGAGACCCAGTACTTC. The full variable domain, rest sourced from reference TRBV5-1 and TRBJ2-5, is KAGVTQTPRYLIKTRGQQVTLSCSPISGHRSVSWYQQTPGQGLQFLFEYFSETQRNKGNFPGRFSGRQFSNSRSEMNVSTLELGDSALYLCASTRLDPQETQYFGPGTRLLVL.

This chain joins TRBV18 and TRBJ1-6; 7 bases match TRBD1. This CDR3 spans 15 amino acids. With V trimmed by 6 bases and J by 9 bases, 11 bases remained unmatched. The V gene's germline CDR1 is KGHSH and CDR2 LQKENI. The CDR3 region has the DNA TGTGCCAGCTCCGCTGAGGGGGCAATTGGTTCACCCCTCCACTTT. Protein: CASSAEGAIGSPLHF.

The chain carries TRBV7-8 and TRBJ1-4; D perhaps matches TRBD1 (5 bases). V was pared by 5 bases and J by 10 bases, with 14 bases between. Per germline, CDR1 SGHVS and CDR2 FQNEAQ. This CDR3 is built from 13 residues. The chain's CDR3 is CASSEQVTGKLFF. The CDR3 DNA reads TGTGCCAGCAGCGAACAGGTTACGGGAAAACTGTTTTTT.

Comment on this clonotype: Given a much more abundant clone one base away, this may be a read error. The CDR3 region is CASKGSVDIPYF. The CDR3 DNA reads TGTGCCAGCAAGGGGAGTGTGGACATTCCGTACTTC. V gene TRBV27 combines with J gene TRBJ2-4; either TRBD1 or TRBD2 may supply D (5 bases each). This CDR3 has 12 residues. The germline gives CDR1 MNHEY, CDR2 SMNVEV (reference sequence).

The V call is TRBV3-1, the J call TRBJ2-1; the D is unclear. The V gene lost 0 bases and the J gene lost 7 bases, with 16 bases spanning the gap. Germline loops: CDR1 LGHDT, CDR2 YNNKEL (reference sequence). The CDR3 is 16 amino acids. CDR3 residues: CASSQDRAVPGNEQFF. The CDR3 DNA reads TGTGCCAGCAGCCAAGACCGGGCGGTGCCCGGAAATGAGCAGTTCTTC.